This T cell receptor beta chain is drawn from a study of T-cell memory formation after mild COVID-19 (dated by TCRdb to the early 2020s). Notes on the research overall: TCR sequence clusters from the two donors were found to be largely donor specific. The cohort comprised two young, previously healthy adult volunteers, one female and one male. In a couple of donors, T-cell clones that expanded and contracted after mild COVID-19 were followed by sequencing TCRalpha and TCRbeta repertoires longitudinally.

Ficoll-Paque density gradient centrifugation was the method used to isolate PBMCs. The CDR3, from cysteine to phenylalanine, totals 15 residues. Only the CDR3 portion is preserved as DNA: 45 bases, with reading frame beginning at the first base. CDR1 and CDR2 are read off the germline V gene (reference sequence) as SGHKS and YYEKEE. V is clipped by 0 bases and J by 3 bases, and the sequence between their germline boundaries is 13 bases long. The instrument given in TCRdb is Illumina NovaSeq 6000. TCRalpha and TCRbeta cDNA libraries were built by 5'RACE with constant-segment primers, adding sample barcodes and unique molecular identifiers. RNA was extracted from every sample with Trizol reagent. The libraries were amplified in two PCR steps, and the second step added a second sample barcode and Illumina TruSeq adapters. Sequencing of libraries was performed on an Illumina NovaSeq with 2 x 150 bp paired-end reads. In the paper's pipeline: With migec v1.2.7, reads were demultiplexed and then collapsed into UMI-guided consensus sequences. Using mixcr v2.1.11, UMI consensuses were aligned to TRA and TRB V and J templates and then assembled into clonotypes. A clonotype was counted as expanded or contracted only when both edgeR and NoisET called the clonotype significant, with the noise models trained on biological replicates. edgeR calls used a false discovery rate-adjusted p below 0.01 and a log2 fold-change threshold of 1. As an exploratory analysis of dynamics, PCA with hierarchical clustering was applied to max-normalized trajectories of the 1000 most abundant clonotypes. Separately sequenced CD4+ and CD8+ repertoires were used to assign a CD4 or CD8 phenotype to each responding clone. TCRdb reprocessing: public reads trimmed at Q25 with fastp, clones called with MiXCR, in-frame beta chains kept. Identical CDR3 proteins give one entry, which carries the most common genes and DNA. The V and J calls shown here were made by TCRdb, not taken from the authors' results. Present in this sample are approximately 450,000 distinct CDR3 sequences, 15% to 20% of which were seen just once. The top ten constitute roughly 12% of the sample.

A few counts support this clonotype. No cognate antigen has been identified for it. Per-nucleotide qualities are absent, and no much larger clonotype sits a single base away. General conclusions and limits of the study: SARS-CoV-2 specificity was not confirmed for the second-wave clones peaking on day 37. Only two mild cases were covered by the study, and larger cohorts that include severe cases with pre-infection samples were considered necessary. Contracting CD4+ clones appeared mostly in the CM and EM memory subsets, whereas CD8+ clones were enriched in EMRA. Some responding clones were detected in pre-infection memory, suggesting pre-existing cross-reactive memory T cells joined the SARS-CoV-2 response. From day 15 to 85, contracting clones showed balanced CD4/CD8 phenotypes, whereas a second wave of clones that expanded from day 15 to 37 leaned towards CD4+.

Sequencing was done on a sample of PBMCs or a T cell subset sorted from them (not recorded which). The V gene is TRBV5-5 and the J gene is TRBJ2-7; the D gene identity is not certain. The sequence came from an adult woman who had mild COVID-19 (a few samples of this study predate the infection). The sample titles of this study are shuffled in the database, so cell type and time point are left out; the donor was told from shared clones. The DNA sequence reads TGTGCCAGCAGCTTGGAAGGTGAGCTATACTACGAGCAGTACTTC. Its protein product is CASSLEGELYYEQYF. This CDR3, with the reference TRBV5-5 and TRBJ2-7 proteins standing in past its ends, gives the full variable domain DAGVTQSPTHLIKTRGQQVTLRCSPISGHKSVSWYQQVLGQGPQFIFQYYEKEERGRGNFPDRFSARQFPNYSSELNVNALLLGDSALYLCASSLEGELYYEQYFGPGTRLTVT.